The clone carrying this T cell receptor (beta chain) was picked up many times. The antigen remains unidentified. The read comes to an end 3 residues before the CDR3 does, leaving the germline J gene to fill in the end. These data originate in a study of T cell clonality in common variable immunodeficiency. Per germline, CDR1 SGHVS and CDR2 FQNEAQ. The CDR3 consists of 14 residues. With 1 base removed from V and 4 bases from J, the gap between germline ends came to 10 bases. Study results and limitations: Reportedly, TCR beta sequences from common variable immunodeficiency showed fewer deletions and N-nucleotide insertions.

The method was immunoSEQ multiplex PCR; TCRdb's version includes in-frame clones alone and lacks a portion of them. The sample counts 30,000 to 40,000 clones, none seen once; the ten largest own 5.5% to 7%. Sequenced material: peripheral blood mononuclear cells. This TCR derives from a human donor with common variable immunodeficiency. The chain joins TRBV7-8 to TRBJ2-5; possibly TRBD2 for D (6 bases). CDR3 loop: CASSLEAGRETQYF. CDR3 DNA (partial): TGTGCCAGCAGCTTAGAGGCGGGGCGAGAGACC.